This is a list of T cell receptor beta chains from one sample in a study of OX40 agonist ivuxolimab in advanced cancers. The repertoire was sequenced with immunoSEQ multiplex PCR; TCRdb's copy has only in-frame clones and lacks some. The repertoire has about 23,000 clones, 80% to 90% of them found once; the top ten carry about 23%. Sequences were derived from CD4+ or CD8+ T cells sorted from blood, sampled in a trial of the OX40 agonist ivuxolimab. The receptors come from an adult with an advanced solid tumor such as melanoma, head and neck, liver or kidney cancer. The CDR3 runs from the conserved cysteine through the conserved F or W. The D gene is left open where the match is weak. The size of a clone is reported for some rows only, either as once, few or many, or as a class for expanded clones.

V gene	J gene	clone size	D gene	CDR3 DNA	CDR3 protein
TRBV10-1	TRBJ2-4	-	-	TGCGCCAGCAGTGTGGCAGGGACCCACTTC	CASSVAGTHF
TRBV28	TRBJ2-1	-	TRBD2	TGTGCCAGCAGAACTCTAGCGGGAGGAGGGAATGAGCAGTTCTTC	CASRTLAGGGNEQFF
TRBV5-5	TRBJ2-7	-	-	TGTGCCAGCAGCGAAGGACTGGACTCCTACGAGCAGTACTTC	CASSEGLDSYEQYF
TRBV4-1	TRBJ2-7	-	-	TGCGCCAGCAGCCAAGATGACAGCCCCTACGAGCAGTACTTC	CASSQDDSPYEQYF
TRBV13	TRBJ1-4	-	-	TGTGCCAGCAGCTTAAGGTCTAACCAGGCAACTAATGAAAAACTGTTTTTT	CASSLRSNQATNEKLFF
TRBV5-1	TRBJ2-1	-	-	TGCGCCAGCGGAACGGCTGGTGAGCAGTTCTTC	CASGTAGEQFF
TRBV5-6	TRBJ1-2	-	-	TGTGCCAGCAGCTTTTGGGATGGCTACACCTTC	CASSFWDGYTF
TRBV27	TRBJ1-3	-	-	TGTGCCAGCAGTCCCCGACCGGGAAACACCATATATTTT	CASSPRPGNTIYF
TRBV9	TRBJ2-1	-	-	TGTGCCAGCAGCGTTCCCTTAGGTGGGGAGCAGTTCTTC	CASSVPLGGEQFF
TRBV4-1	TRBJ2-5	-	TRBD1	TGCGCCAGCAGCCTATACGCCGATGGGACAGAAGAGACCCAGTACTTC	CASSLYADGTEETQYF
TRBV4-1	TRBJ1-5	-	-	TGCGCCAGCAGCCAAGCGATCGGTCAGGCAGGGGTAAATCATCAGCCCCAGCATTTT	CASSQAIGQAGVNHQPQHF
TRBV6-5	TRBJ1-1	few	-	TGTGCCAGCTCAGGAGGGATGAACACTGAAGCTTTCTTT	CASSGGMNTEAFF
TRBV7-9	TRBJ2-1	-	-	TGTGCCAGCAGCTTAGGGGGTATCATGGTCTTC	CASSLGGIMVF
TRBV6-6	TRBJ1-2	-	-	TGTGCCAGCACCCATAGGGTTACGGGAAGCTATGGCTACACCTTC	CASTHRVTGSYGYTF
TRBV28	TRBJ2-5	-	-	TGTGCCAGCAGCCCCGAGGACAGGGAGGGACAAGAGACCCAGTACTTC	CASSPEDREGQETQYF
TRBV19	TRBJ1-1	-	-	TGTGCCAGTAGTCCAACGAAAATGGGTTTGGTGAACACTGAAGCTTTCTTT	CASSPTKMGLVNTEAFF
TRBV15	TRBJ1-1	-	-	TGTGCCACCAGCAGAGGTAGGGACCTGGGGGCCACTGAAGCTTTCTTT	CATSRGRDLGATEAFF
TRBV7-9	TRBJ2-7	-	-	TGTGCCAGCAGCTTATTCCAAGGAGGCTACGAGCAGTACTTC	CASSLFQGGYEQYF
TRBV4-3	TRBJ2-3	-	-	TGCGCCAGCAGCCACCTCGGACAAGATACGCAGTATTTT	CASSHLGQDTQYF
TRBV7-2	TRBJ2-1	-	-	TGTGCCAGCAGCTTAGGGGGGGCCTACTACAATGAGCAGTTCTTC	CASSLGGAYYNEQFF
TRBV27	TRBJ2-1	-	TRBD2	TGTGCCAGCAGTTTTTGGCTAGCGGGAGTAGGTGAGCAGTTCTTC	CASSFWLAGVGEQFF
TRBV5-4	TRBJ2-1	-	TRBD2	TGTGCCAGCAGCTTGGCCGGCCTAGCGGGATCTCCGGGAGGACATGAGCAGTTCTTC	CASSLAGLAGSPGGHEQFF
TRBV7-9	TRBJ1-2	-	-	TGTGCCAGCAGCTTTATCGAGGACTATGGCTACACCTTC	CASSFIEDYGYTF
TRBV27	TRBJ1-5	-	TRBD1	TGTGCCAGCAGCCCTACAGGGGGCCTGGACAATCAGCCCCAGCATTTT	CASSPTGGLDNQPQHF
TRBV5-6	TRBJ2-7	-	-	TGTGCCAGCAGCTTGGTGTCCTACGAGCAGTACTTC	CASSLVSYEQYF
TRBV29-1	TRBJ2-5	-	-	TGCAGCGTTGTGAGCAGGAGTACCCAAGAGACCCAGTACTTC	CSVVSRSTQETQYF
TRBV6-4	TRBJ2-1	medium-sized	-	TGTGCCAGCAGTGCCCTAGGCGCGGACGGTGAGCAGTTCTTC	CASSALGADGEQFF
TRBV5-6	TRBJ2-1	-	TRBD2	TGTGCCAGCAGTTGGGGACTAGCGGGAGCTCATGAGCAGTTCTTC	CASSWGLAGAHEQFF
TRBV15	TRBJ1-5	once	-	TGTGCCACCAGCAGAGAGCTTGATCAGCCCCAGCATTTT	CATSRELDQPQHF
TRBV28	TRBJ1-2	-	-	TGTGCCAGCAGTTCCCAGCTAACGTCTAACTATGGCTACACCTTC	CASSSQLTSNYGYTF
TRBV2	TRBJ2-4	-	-	TGTGCCAGCAGTGCGCAAGCGGGCCTAGCCAAAAACATTCAGTACTTC	CASSAQAGLAKNIQYF
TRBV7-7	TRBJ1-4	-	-	TGTGCCAGCAGCCCCGGACACGGGGGCTCTAATGAAAAACTGTTTTTT	CASSPGHGGSNEKLFF
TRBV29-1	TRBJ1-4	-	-	TGCAGCGTTGAAGGACGGGGGGAAGGAAAACTGTTTTTT	CSVEGRGEGKLFF
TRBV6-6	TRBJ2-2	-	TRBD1	TGTGCCAGCAGACAGGGGGGCACCGGGGAGCTGTTTTTT	CASRQGGTGELFF
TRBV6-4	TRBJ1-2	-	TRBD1	TGTGCCAGCAGATTCGACAGGGACGGCTACACCTTC	CASRFDRDGYTF
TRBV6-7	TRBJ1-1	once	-	TGTGCCAGCACCGACGCCGGTTTAAACACTGAAGCTTTCTTT	CASTDAGLNTEAFF
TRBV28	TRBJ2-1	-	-	TGTGCCAGCAGTTTAATCAGGGAATACAATGAGCAGTTCTTC	CASSLIREYNEQFF